This T cell receptor (beta chain) came from a study of sequential checkpoint blockade in melanoma. Specified treatment: randomized to nivolumab then ipilimumab (arm A) or the reverse (arm B). The V and J ends lost 8 bases and 3 bases respectively, with 9 bases between them. The CDR3 spans 12 residues. Germline values: CDR1 SEHNR, CDR2 FQNEAQ (reference sequence). Sequenced by immunoSEQ multiplex PCR; TCRdb stores in-frame clones only, minus some. Of approximately 23,000 clones listed, roughly 80% are singletons. The clonotype was recovered from a human donor with melanoma. The V gene is TRBV7-9, the J gene TRBJ2-3, with D maybe TRBD2 (5 bases). The sequenced sample was CD8+ T cells sorted from blood (inferred from file names), obtained from a patient given nivolumab and ipilimumab in sequence. This chain's CDR3 is CASREGTDTQYF. Here the CDR3 DNA reads TGTGCCAGCCGGGAAGGGACAGATACGCAGTATTTT.